Each of the 10 T cell receptor beta chains below was sequenced from the same sample in a study of cytotoxic CD8 clonotypes in ibrutinib-treated CLL. This table comes from immunoSEQ multiplex PCR, and its TCRdb copy is limited to in-frame clones, with some not included. The sample lists fewer than 400,000 clones; 67% were seen once. Sequenced material: PBMCs, taken after 36 months of ibrutinib treatment. These receptor sequences come from a human donor with chronic lymphocytic leukemia.

This clone showed up just once. This chain joins TRBV19 and TRBJ1-5; unclear D gene. CDR1 and CDR2 (germline): LNHDA, SQIVND (reference sequence). Trimming removed 3 bases from V and 8 bases from J, with 17 bases in between. CDR3 length: 15 residues. The CDR3 protein is CASSMWSFVDEPQHF. The DNA for the CDR3 is TGTGCCAGTAGTATGTGGTCGTTTGTCGATGAGCCCCAGCATTTT.

The chain is built from TRBV15 and TRBJ2-2; tentatively, D is TRBD2 (6 bases). Per the germline V gene, CDR1 is LNHNV and CDR2 is YYDKDF (reference sequence). Trimming pared 3 bases from V and 6 bases from J, leaving 11 bases between. The CDR3 has 14 residues. The CDR3 nucleotides read TGTGCCACCAGCAGCAATACGGGGGCCGGGGAGCTGTTTTTT. It translates to CATSSNTGAGELFF.

The chain is built from TRBV7-3 and TRBJ2-1, with 10 bases lining up with TRBD2. The CDR3 is made up of 16 amino acids. After removal of 0 bases from V and 6 bases from J, the junction contained 5 bases not matched to a gene. The germline V gene encodes CDR1 SGHTA and CDR2 FQGTGA. The CDR3, as DNA: TGTGCCAGCAGCTTAACGTGGCTAGCGGGAGTCAATGAGCAGTTCTTC. This encodes CASSLTWLAGVNEQFF.

The gene calls are TRBV11-3 and TRBJ2-1, with 7 bases aligning to TRBD1. This CDR3 contains 15 residues. CDR1 SGHNT and CDR2 YENEEA come from the germline V gene. Trimming took 6 bases from V and 4 from J; bases not matched to a gene: 9. The DNA for the CDR3 is TGTGCCAGCAGTTTCTCAGACAGGGTGTACAATGAGCAGTTCTTC. Translating gives CASSFSDRVYNEQFF.

V is TRBV29-1 and J is TRBJ1-2; 10 bases align to TRBD1. After removal of 6 bases from V and 5 bases from J, the junction contained 6 bases not matched to a gene. CDR3 length equals 13 residues. CDR1 and CDR2 from the germline V gene are SQVTM and ANQGSEA. CDR3 sequence (DNA): TGCAGCGTCGGAAGGACAGGGGGTTATGGCTACACCTTC. Amino acids: CSVGRTGGYGYTF. The full variable domain, completed using reference TRBV29-1 and TRBJ1-2, is SAVISQKPSRDICQRGTSLTIQCQVDSQVTMMFWYRQQPGQSLTLIATANQGSEATYESGFVIDKFPISRPNLTFSTLTVSNMSPEDSSIYLCSVGRTGGYGYTFGSGTRLTVV.

This clone was seen repeatedly, ten times or more. This chain links TRBV6-4 with TRBJ2-7; D may be TRBD1 (6 bases). Between the trimmed V and J ends, which lost 8 bases and 5 bases, there was a span of 19 bases. Germline CDR1 and CDR2: MRHNA and SNTAGT. The length of the CDR3 is 14 residues. CDR3 DNA: TGTGCCAGCGACCCCACAGGGTACGAGGACGAGCAGTACTTC. Translation: CASDPTGYEDEQYF.

The V and J genes are TRBV28 and TRBJ1-2; weak D call: TRBD1 (5 bases). This CDR3 comprises 12 residues. Germline CDR1 is MDHEN and CDR2 is SYDVKM. V lost 6 bases and J 8 bases, leaving 13 bases between the germline ends. The CDR3 sequence is CASRTWGDGYTF. The CDR3 region has the DNA TGTGCCAGCAGAACCTGGGGGGACGGCTACACCTTC.

This clone was seen a single time. The chain is built from TRBV18 and TRBJ2-5, with unresolved D. The germline V gene has CDR1 KGHSH and CDR2 LQKENI. The V gene lost 0 bases and the J gene lost 5 bases, with 10 bases spanning the gap. The CDR3 is 14 amino acids. CDR3 bases: TGTGCCAGCTCACCACCGGGCCTCAAGGAGACCCAGTACTTC. It yields the protein CASSPPGLKETQYF.

This clone was observed once. V usage is TRBV5-1 and J usage is TRBJ2-3, with a tentative D call TRBD2 (6 bases). The CDR3 is 14 residues long. CDR1 is SGHRS and CDR2 is YFSETQ in the germline V gene. Trimming pared 5 bases from V and 1 base from J, leaving 11 bases between. The DNA for the CDR3 is TGCGCCAGCAGTACCGGGACTCGCACAGATACGCAGTATTTT. This sequence encodes CASSTGTRTDTQYF.

This clone was picked up a small number of times. The chain combines TRBV6-5 with TRBJ1-4; 9 bases are shared with TRBD1. Germline V lookup: CDR1 MNHEY, CDR2 SVGAGI. This CDR3 spans 14 amino acids. Trimming at V came to 6 bases and at J to 8 bases, leaving 7 bases not matched to a gene. The CDR3 nucleotides read TGTGCCAGCAGAATGACAGGGGGGGTGGAAAAACTGTTTTTT. Its protein is CASRMTGGVEKLFF.